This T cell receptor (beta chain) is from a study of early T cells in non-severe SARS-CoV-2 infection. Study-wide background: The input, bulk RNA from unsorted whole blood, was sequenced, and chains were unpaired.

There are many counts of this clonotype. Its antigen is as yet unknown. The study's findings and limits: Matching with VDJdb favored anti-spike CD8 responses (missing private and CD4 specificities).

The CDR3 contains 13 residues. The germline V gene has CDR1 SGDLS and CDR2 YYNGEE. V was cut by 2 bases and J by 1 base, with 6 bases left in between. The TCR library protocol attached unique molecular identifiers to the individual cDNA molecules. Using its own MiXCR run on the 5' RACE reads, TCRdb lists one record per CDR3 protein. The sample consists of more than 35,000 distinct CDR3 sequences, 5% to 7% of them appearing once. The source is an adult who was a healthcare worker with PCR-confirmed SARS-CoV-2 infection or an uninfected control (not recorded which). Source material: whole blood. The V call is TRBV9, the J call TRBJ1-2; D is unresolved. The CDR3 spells CASSVEDNYGYTF. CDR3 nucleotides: TGTGCCAGCAGCGTGGAGGATAACTATGGCTACACCTTC.